This entry describes one TCR beta chain. The antigen remains unidentified. Sequencing was performed with immunoSEQ multiplex PCR; in TCRdb, only in-frame clones are kept and a portion is missing. The sample contains about 130,000 clones, around nine tenths of which appear only once. Trimming left V 3 bases short and J 3 bases short, with 13 bases between. This CDR3 region has 15 residues. CDR1 SGHVS and CDR2 FQNEAQ come from the germline V gene. The sample comes from a study of radiation and T cells in renal cell carcinoma. Study results and caveats: Pretreatment tumor biopsies were lacking, so baseline clonotypes are unknown.

Described time point: baseline pretreatment blood. The treatment here: 15 Gy SBRT to primary tumor, nephrectomy 4 weeks later. After SBRT, blood was collected at 2 and 4 weeks, plus baseline. The receptor comes from a woman between 50 and 59 years old with renal cell carcinoma. The chain uses TRBV7-8 and TRBJ2-3; possibly TRBD1 for D (5 bases). Sample: blood, taken from a patient whose treatment included radiotherapy and nephrectomy. The CDR3 here is CASSLTELRTDTQYF. CDR3 bases: TGTGCCAGCAGCTTGACAGAGCTGCGGACAGATACGCAGTATTTT.